This paragraph reports one T cell receptor beta chain. Its target is not known. This sample was included in a study of cytotoxic CD8 clonotypes in ibrutinib-treated CLL. Regarding the study as a whole: Baseline clonality exceeded age-matched healthy donors and tracked circulating CD8+ T-cell counts. The study found public clonotypes uncommon, contracting or stable on treatment.

V was trimmed by 3 bases and J by 9 bases, leaving 10 bases between them. The CDR3 runs to 12 residues. Germline CDR1 SGHRS, CDR2 YFSETQ. TCRdb keeps only in-frame clones here, not all; method: immunoSEQ multiplex PCR. The sample has around 76,000 clones, approximately 87% seen once. The sequence was obtained from a human donor with chronic lymphocytic leukemia. The sample here was PBMCs, taken after 24 months of ibrutinib treatment. The V gene is TRBV5-1, the J gene TRBJ2-1, with D perhaps matching TRBD1 or TRBD2 (5 bases each). The CDR3 here is CASSYDGTEQFF. The CDR3, as DNA: TGCGCCAGCAGCTACGACGGGACTGAGCAGTTCTTC.